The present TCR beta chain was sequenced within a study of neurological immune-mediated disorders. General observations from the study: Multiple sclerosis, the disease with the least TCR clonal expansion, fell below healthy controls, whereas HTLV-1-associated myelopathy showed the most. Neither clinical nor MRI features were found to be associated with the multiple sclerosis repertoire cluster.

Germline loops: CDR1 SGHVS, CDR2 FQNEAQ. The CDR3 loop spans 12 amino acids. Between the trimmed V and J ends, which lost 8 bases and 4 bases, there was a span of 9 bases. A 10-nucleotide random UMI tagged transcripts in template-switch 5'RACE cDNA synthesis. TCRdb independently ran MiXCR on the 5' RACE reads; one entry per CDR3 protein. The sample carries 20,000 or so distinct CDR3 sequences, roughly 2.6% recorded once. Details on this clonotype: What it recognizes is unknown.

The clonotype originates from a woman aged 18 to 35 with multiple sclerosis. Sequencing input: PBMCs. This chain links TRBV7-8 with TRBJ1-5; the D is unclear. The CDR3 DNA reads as TGTGCCAGCGCGCTCAGGAATCAGCCCCAGCATTTT. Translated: CASALRNQPQHF. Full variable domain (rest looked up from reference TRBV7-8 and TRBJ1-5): GAGVSQSPRYKVAKRGQDVALRCDPISGHVSLFWYQQALGQGPEFLTYFQNEAQLDKSGLPSDRFFAERPEGSVSTLKIQRTQQEDSAVYLCASALRNQPQHFGDGTRLSIL.